This TCR beta chain was observed in a study of blood T cell repertoires in COVID-19. Looking at the study overall: Samples came from the United States, Italy and Spain, spanning acute and convalescent COVID-19. PBMCs, B-cell-depleted T cells, or T cells were the source of the cDNA or gDNA that made up the material.

In its sample, this clone was seen a few times. Under the authors' procedure: How many nucleated cells were present was estimated from reference gene primer amplification. The method was immunoSEQ multiplex PCR; TCRdb's version includes in-frame clones alone and lacks a portion of them. Clonal size and the V and J genes are those of that table, whereas D and trimming came from the DNA. The repertoire includes 260,000 or so clones, roughly 82% of them detected once, and around 4.7% sits in the top ten. The CDR3 covers 16 residues. The V gene end was trimmed by 1 base and the J gene end by 8 bases; junction bases not matched to a gene: 10. The germline gives CDR1 LGHNA, CDR2 YNFKEQ.

The source is a woman aged 70-85 years with acute or convalescent COVID-19. This chain links TRBV4-2 with TRBJ1-4, with TRBD1 identical over 7 bases. The specimen was peripheral blood. CDR3 nucleotides: TGTGCCAGCAGCCAAGCGGGGACAGAGAAACAAGAAAAACTGTTTTTT. Its translation: CASSQAGTEKQEKLFF.